The next 24 T cell receptor beta chains were all read from a single sample in a study of tumor-infiltrating lymphocytes in primary liver carcinoma. Germline DNA was also extracted, and blood RNA derived from unsorted whole blood. TCR beta cDNA came from roughly 550 ng total RNA, primed with a constant-region primer. The TCR beta library was amplified through three nested multiplex PCR rounds in a modified ARM-PCR procedure. Running roughly 10 cycles apiece, the first two PCR rounds relied on TRBV1-TRBV30 forward primers together with a C-beta reverse primer. Via MiXCR, TCRdb re-called the multiplex PCR reads, giving one row per CDR3 protein. Of some 180,000 distinct CDR3 sequences in the sample, about 55% were seen once. Sample: peripheral blood. These receptors all come from a man between 35 and 55 years old with primary liver carcinoma and hepatitis B virus infection.

The chain employs TRBV12-3 or TRBV12-4 and TRBJ2-1; D gene uncertain. The CDR3 runs 13 residues. The V and J ends lost 3 bases and 10 bases respectively, with 13 bases between them. CDR3 in amino acids: CASSFGERKEQFF. The CDR3 nucleotides read TGTGCCAGCAGTTTTGGAGAACGAAAGGAGCAGTTCTTC.

The V and J genes are TRBV29-1 and TRBJ1-5, with 9 positions matching TRBD1. The CDR3 totals 14 residues. V was pared by 7 bases and J by 6 bases, with 10 bases of the junction left unmatched. Per the germline V gene, CDR1 is SQVTM and CDR2 is ANQGSEA. The CDR3 DNA follows: TGCAGCGCCCGCACAGGGGGCGGCGGTCAGCCCCAGCATTTT. It codes for CSARTGGGGQPQHF.

Details on this clonotype: At one boundary the junction diverges from the germline segment, which might be a read error. This chain uses TRBV6-6 with TRBJ2-2; 7 bases agree with TRBD2. The CDR3 runs 18 residues. Germline assignment: CDR1 MNHNY and CDR2 SVGAGI (reference sequence). The chain's CDR3 is CASSYDERGSSKTGELFF. The CDR3 DNA reads as TGTGCCAGCAGTTATGACGAGCGGGGAAGTTCGAAAACCGGGGAGCTGTTTTTT.

The chain uses TRBV4-1 and TRBJ2-7; D perhaps matches TRBD2 (6 bases). From germline, CDR1 is MGHRA and CDR2 YSYEKL. Between the trimmed V and J ends, which lost 1 base and 3 bases, there was a span of 10 bases. The CDR3 is made up of 14 amino acids. CDR3 sequence reads: CASSQAGVYYEQYF. CDR3 coding DNA: TGCGCCAGCAGCCAAGCGGGGGTTTACTACGAGCAGTACTTC.

This clonotype occurred a few times. The gene calls are TRBV6-5 and TRBJ2-6, with a weak D call TRBD2 (6 bases). V dropped 5 bases and J dropped 1 base, with 9 bases sitting between them. Germline lookup yields CDR1 MNHEY and CDR2 SVGAGI. CDR3 length: 15 amino acids. CDR3 region: CASSHGGSGANVLTF. The DNA for the CDR3 is TGTGCCAGCAGTCATGGAGGGTCTGGGGCCAACGTCCTGACTTTC.

The chain carries TRBV12-3 or TRBV12-4 and TRBJ2-7, with a possible D match to TRBD2 (7 bases). Trimming took off 3 bases at V and 4 bases at J, with 19 bases between the two ends. The CDR3 extends over 16 amino acids. The CDR3: CASSLLGGAVGYEQYF. The CDR3 nucleotides are TGTGCCAGCAGTTTGTTAGGGGGGGCCGTGGGGTACGAGCAGTACTTC.

The chain has TRBV10-1 and TRBJ2-3, with TRBD1 as a possible D gene (6 bases). The germline V gene encodes CDR1 WNHNN and CDR2 SYGVQD (reference sequence). Trimming took 3 bases from V and 2 from J, leaving 9 bases between them. The CDR3 spans 14 residues. CDR3 loop: CASSETGNTDTQYF. Here the CDR3 DNA reads TGCGCCAGCAGTGAAACAGGGAACACAGATACGCAGTATTTT.

This clonotype was seen many times. The chain carries TRBV11-1 and TRBJ2-7; TRBD2 agrees at 12 bases. V lost 5 bases, J lost 0 bases, and 2 bases stayed unmatched. CDR1 and CDR2 from the germline V gene are SGHAT and FQDESV (reference sequence). The CDR3 sequence is 15 residues long. The CDR3 bases are TGTGCCAGCAGCACGACTAGCGGGAGCTCCTACGAGCAGTACTTC. Its translation is CASSTTSGSSYEQYF.

The rearrangement uses TRBV4-1 and TRBJ1-4; D ambiguous. The CDR3 sequence is 16 residues long. V shed 1 base and J shed 8 bases, with 17 bases lying between them. Germline CDR1 and CDR2: MGHRA and YSYEKL. As DNA, the CDR3 is TGCGCCAGCAGCCAAGGACACGGGCCCAGCGGAGAAAAACTGTTTTTT. Its translation: CASSQGHGPSGEKLFF.

This chain connects TRBV16 to TRBJ1-1; no reliable D call. Germline V gene sequence: CDR1 KGHSY, CDR2 FQNENV. Trimming left V 4 bases short and J 4 bases short, with 10 bases between. CDR3 length: 13 residues. The CDR3 reads CASSPARGTEAFF. DNA for the CDR3: TGTGCCAGCAGCCCGGCGCGGGGCACTGAAGCTTTCTTT.

The CDR3 is CASSLDTVETQYF. The CDR3 region has the DNA TGTGCCAGCAGCTTAGACACGGTTGAGACCCAGTACTTC. This chain connects TRBV11-2 to TRBJ2-5; unclear D gene. V was shortened by 0 bases and J by 5 bases, with 7 bases between the two germline ends. Germline CDR1 and CDR2: SGHAT and FQNNGV. The CDR3 sequence is 13 residues long.

V gene TRBV28 combines with J gene TRBJ1-5; D not certain. CDR3 length: 15 residues. Germline lookup yields CDR1 MDHEN and CDR2 SYDVKM. V was shortened by 5 bases and J by 3 bases, with 14 bases between the two germline ends. CDR3 coding DNA: TGTGCCAGCAGTACGGTAGGCGCCATCAATCAGCCCCAGCATTTT. The encoded protein is CASSTVGAINQPQHF.

This clonotype was seen only a few times. This chain connects TRBV29-1 to TRBJ2-7; 7 bases align to TRBD1. V shed 1 base and J 7 bases; nucleotides not matched to a gene: 7. Germline V gives CDR1 SQVTM, CDR2 ANQGSEA. The CDR3 loop spans 13 amino acids. This CDR3 reads CSVEVLRGREQYF. Here the CDR3 DNA reads TGCAGCGTTGAAGTATTAAGGGGGCGTGAGCAGTACTTC.

Note on this clonotype: The junction departs from germline at one end; a sequencing error may be responsible. V usage is TRBV6-1 and J usage is TRBJ1-2, with TRBD1 matching over 9 bases. Germline assignment: CDR1 MNHNS and CDR2 SASEGT. This CDR3 region has 16 residues. CDR3: CTSSPQGQGWNYGYTF. The CDR3 nucleotides read TGTACCAGCAGTCCCCAGGGACAGGGATGGAACTATGGCTACACCTTC.

Remarks on this clonotype: One end of the junction does not line up with germline, which may come from a read error. The V call is TRBV29-1, the J call TRBJ2-1; D unresolved. Germline assignment: CDR1 SQVTM and CDR2 ANQGSEA. The CDR3 runs 12 residues. The CDR3 DNA is TGCAGCATTGGCCTACCCCCTAGTGAGCAGCTCTTC. Translated: CSIGLPPSEQLF.

This clonotype was seen many times. V and J are TRBV29-1 and TRBJ1-2; D might be TRBD1 (6 bases). The CDR3 is made up of 13 amino acids. Germline CDR1 and CDR2: SQVTM and ANQGSEA. Trimming cost V 0 bases and J 5 bases, with 10 bases left between them. DNA of the CDR3: TGCAGCGTTGAAGAGGGGGCCACGTATGGCTACACCTTC. Protein: CSVEEGATYGYTF. Full variable domain (remainder filled in from reference TRBV29-1 and TRBJ1-2): SAVISQKPSRDICQRGTSLTIQCQVDSQVTMMFWYRQQPGQSLTLIATANQGSEATYESGFVIDKFPISRPNLTFSTLTVSNMSPEDSSIYLCSVEEGATYGYTFGSGTRLTVV.

The chain uses TRBV6-1 and TRBJ2-3; TRBD2 agrees at 8 bases. The CDR3 loop spans 15 amino acids. The ends lost 7 bases at V and 3 bases at J; junction bases unmatched: 9. The germline CDR1 and CDR2 sequences are MNHNS and SASEGT. The CDR3 region is CASIDRGGETDTQYF. The DNA of the CDR3 is TGTGCCAGCATCGACCGGGGGGGCGAGACAGATACGCAGTATTTT.

This clonotype was detected only a few times. This rearrangement joins TRBV7-8 to TRBJ1-5; D not certain. CDR3 size: 16 residues. The V gene lost 5 bases and the J gene lost 3 bases, with 17 bases spanning the gap. Germline CDR1 and CDR2: SGHVS and FQNEAQ. The CDR3 DNA reads as TGTGCCAGCAGCGCCCAGCCAGACCTTTCCAATCAGCCCCAGCATTTT. Amino acid sequence: CASSAQPDLSNQPQHF.

Details on this clonotype: The junction shows a germline mismatch at one end, possibly a read error. The J gene is TRBJ1-2, the V gene TRBV4-2, with a weak D call TRBD1 (5 bases). Germline CDR1 reads LGHNA; CDR2 reads YNFKEQ. The CDR3 loop spans 14 amino acids. The CDR3 here is CASSQVDSPYAYTF. The CDR3 coding sequence is TGTGCAAGCAGCCAAGTCGACAGCCCCTATGCCTACACCTTC.

V usage is TRBV11-3 and J usage is TRBJ2-2; D is perhaps TRBD1 (5 bases). Germline CDR1 is SGHNT and CDR2 is YENEEA. The CDR3 is 14 residues long. Deletions cut 4 bases from V and 6 bases from J, with 12 bases between. The CDR3 is CASSYRLSAGELFF. The CDR3 DNA is TGTGCCAGCAGCTACAGGCTCTCCGCCGGGGAGCTGTTTTTT. Looking up the rest from reference TRBV11-3 and TRBJ2-2 gives the full variable domain: EAGVVQSPRYKIIEKKQPVAFWCNPISGHNTLYWYLQNLGQGPELLIRYENEEAVDDSQLPKDRFSAERLKGVDSTLKIQPAELGDSAVYLCASSYRLSAGELFFGEGSRLTVL.

On this clonotype itself: One junction end disagrees with the germline gene, perhaps due to a read error. J is TRBJ1-2 and V is TRBV12-3 or TRBV12-4; D call uncertain. The CDR3 totals 12 residues. CDR3 sequence (DNA): TGTGCCGGCAGTTATTCGACGGATGGCTACACCTTC. As protein: CAGSYSTDGYTF.

This clonotype was seen only a few times. One base away lies a much larger clone, so this may be a sequencing read error. The chain employs TRBV11-2 and TRBJ1-1; 7 positions agree with TRBD1. After removal of 1 base from V and 4 bases from J, the junction contained 6 bases not matched to a gene. CDR3 length: 15 residues. Germline lookup yields CDR1 SGHAT and CDR2 FQNNGV. In DNA, the CDR3 is TGTGCCAGCAGCTTAGGGCCAGGGGGGAGCACTGAAGCTTTCTTT. The encoded protein is CASSLGPGGSTEAFF.

Of note for this clonotype: A much larger clone lies a single base off, so this may be a read error. The conserved phenylalanine or tryptophan normally closing the CDR3 is absent here, so this likely arose from a read error. V gene TRBV6-1 combines with J gene TRBJ2-7; 8 bases align to TRBD1. CDR3 length equals 14 residues. V shed 5 bases and J 0 bases; nucleotides not matched to a gene: 3. CDR1 is MNHNS and CDR2 is SASEGT in the germline V gene. CDR3 residues: CASSWTGSSYEQYS. Here the CDR3 DNA reads TGTGCCAGCAGTTGGACAGGGAGCTCCTACGAGCAGTACTCC.

This clonotype occurred many times. This rearrangement joins TRBV11-2 to TRBJ2-7; the D gene is possibly TRBD1 (6 bases). V was shortened by 5 bases and J by 2 bases, with 10 bases between the two germline ends. Germline assignment: CDR1 SGHAT and CDR2 FQNNGV. The CDR3 is 13 residues long. This CDR3 is CASSPEGAYEQYF. The CDR3 DNA sequence: TGTGCCAGCAGCCCCGAGGGGGCCTACGAGCAGTACTTC. The full variable domain, in which reference TRBV11-2 and TRBJ2-7 provide the parts outside the CDR3, is EAGVAQSPRYKIIEKRQSVAFWCNPISGHATLYWYQQILGQGPKLLIQFQNNGVVDDSQLPKDRFSAERLKGVDSTLKIQPAKLEDSAVYLCASSPEGAYEQYFGPGTRLTVT.